The 17 T cell receptor beta chains in this list originate from one sample, sequenced in a study of T cell responses to AZD1222 COVID-19 vaccine. Using immunoSEQ multiplex PCR, the repertoire was profiled, and TCRdb retains in-frame clones only, with some absent. Of some 180,000 clones in the sample, 90% to 95% are singletons; the top ten hold approximately 1.6%. Sample: peripheral blood, taken 28 days after the second AZD1222 dose. The receptors come from an adult who received the AZD1222 COVID-19 vaccine.

This sequence joins TRBV3-1 (or the pseudogene TRBV3-2) and TRBJ2-6; D possibly corresponds to TRBD1 (5 bases). The length of the CDR3 is 18 residues. CDR1 and CDR2 from the germline V gene are LGHDT and YNNKEL (reference sequence). Trimming cost V 2 bases and J 0 bases, with 14 bases left between them. CDR3 in amino acids: CASSQRQGWSSGANVLTF. CDR3 DNA: TGTGCCAGCAGCCAACGGCAGGGTTGGAGCTCTGGGGCCAACGTCCTGACTTTC.

The gene calls are TRBV6-5 and TRBJ1-2; perhaps TRBD1 as D (5 bases). CDR1 is MNHEY and CDR2 is SVGAGI in the germline V gene. The CDR3 spans 14 residues. V lost 4 bases and J 0 bases, leaving 9 bases between the germline ends. Written as DNA, the CDR3 is TGTGCCAGCAGTTGGGGACCTTCTAACTATGGCTACACCTTC. Its translation is CASSWGPSNYGYTF.

The J gene is TRBJ2-3, the V gene TRBV5-1; 7 nucleotides match TRBD1. Germline assignment: CDR1 SGHRS and CDR2 YFSETQ. The V and J ends lost 4 bases and 4 bases, in that order; junction bases with no gene match: 9. The length of the CDR3 is 15 residues. The CDR3 nucleotides read TGCGCCAGCAGCCCCACGACAGGGACGTCAGATACGCAGTATTTT. It codes for CASSPTTGTSDTQYF.

The genes are TRBV6-5 and TRBJ2-7; TRBD2 is a possible D gene (6 bases). The germline gives CDR1 MNHEY, CDR2 SVGAGI. The CDR3 has 12 amino acids. The V end was cut by 6 bases, the J end by 6 bases, with 12 bases between. CDR3 coding DNA: TGTGCCAGCAGGCCGTCGGAGGGCGAGCAGTACTTC. Protein: CASRPSEGEQYF.

The gene calls are TRBV7-9 and TRBJ1-3; D uncertain. CDR1 is SEHNR, CDR2 FQNEAQ, per germline (reference sequence). The ends were cut back, 1 base at V and 9 bases at J, with 7 bases in the middle. The CDR3 has 12 amino acids. The CDR3 spells CASSLELGTIYF. CDR3 DNA sequence: TGTGCCAGCAGCTTAGAATTGGGCACCATATATTTT.

Regarding this clone: Other DNA variants within this sample encode the same CDR3. The chain recombines TRBV24-1 with TRBJ2-2; 11 bases agree with TRBD1. The germline CDR1 and CDR2 sequences are KGHDR and SFDVKD. Trimming took 3 bases from V and 6 from J; bases not matched to a gene: 2. The CDR3 contains 15 residues. The CDR3 region has the DNA TGTGCCACCAGTGATCCGGGACAGGGGGCCGGGGAGCTGTTTTTT. This translates into CATSDPGQGAGELFF.

This rearrangement joins TRBV3-1 (or the pseudogene TRBV3-2) to TRBJ2-7; no clear D. V dropped 0 bases and J dropped 11 bases, with 11 bases sitting between them. There are 12 residues in the CDR3. CDR1 is LGHDT, CDR2 YNNKEL, per germline (reference sequence). The CDR3 region has the DNA TGTGCCAGCAGCCAAGATGCTAGGGTCAAGTACTTC. Translation gives CASSQDARVKYF.

The CDR3 region is CASSVGDGAYEQYF. CDR3 nucleotide sequence: TGTGCCAGCAGCGTAGGGGACGGGGCCTACGAGCAGTACTTC. J is TRBJ2-7 and V is TRBV9; D may match TRBD1 or TRBD2 (5 bases each). Trimming took 0 bases from V and 2 from J, leaving 9 bases between them. This CDR3 is built from 14 residues. Germline CDR1 reads SGDLS; CDR2 reads YYNGEE.

The chain links TRBV14 to TRBJ1-2; D gene uncertain. From germline, CDR1 is SGHDN and CDR2 FVKESK. This CDR3 has 13 residues. V was cut by 1 base and J by 2 bases, with 5 bases left in between. CDR3 protein: CASSQGHNYGYTF. The CDR3 DNA reads TGTGCCAGCAGCCAAGGACACAACTATGGCTACACCTTC.

The chain links TRBV7-9 to TRBJ1-2; D perhaps matches TRBD1 (6 bases). This CDR3 comprises 13 residues. Germline CDR1 and CDR2: SEHNR and FQNEAQ (reference sequence). CDR3 in amino acids: CLSRTDFLYGYTF. The CDR3 DNA follows: TGTCTATCGCGGACAGATTTCCTCTATGGCTACACCTTC.

The genes are TRBV6-1 and TRBJ1-5; 9 bases are shared with TRBD1. V trimming: 2 bases; J trimming: 4 bases; junction bases outside the gene matches: 12. This CDR3 spans 18 amino acids. Germline V gives CDR1 MNHNS, CDR2 SASEGT. CDR3 bases: TGTGCCAGCAGTGAATGGGACAGGGTGGGTTCAAGGAATCAGCCCCAGCATTTT. The encoded protein is CASSEWDRVGSRNQPQHF.

The chain combines TRBV7-2 with TRBJ2-7; 7 bases map to TRBD1. Germline loops: CDR1 SGHTA, CDR2 FQGNSA. The J segment lost 7 bases and the V segment lost 1 base, leaving 4 bases of the junction unmatched. This CDR3 has 13 residues. CDR3 protein: CASSLEGGREQYF. For the CDR3, the DNA is TGTGCCAGCAGCTTAGAAGGGGGCAGGGAGCAGTACTTC.

This chain links TRBV7-2 with TRBJ1-2, with 8 positions matching TRBD1. The CDR3 has 13 amino acids. Germline CDR1 and CDR2: SGHTA and FQGNSA. The V gene end was trimmed by 3 bases and the J gene end by 3 bases; junction bases not matched to a gene: 0. CDR3 in amino acids: CASSLDRDYGYTF. The CDR3 DNA is TGTGCCAGCAGCTTGGACAGGGACTATGGCTACACCTTC.

The CDR3 nucleotides read TGCGCCAGCAGCTCGACCTCCGACAGGGTTGAGCAGTTCTTC. Its translation is CASSSTSDRVEQFF. The J gene is TRBJ2-1, the V gene TRBV5-1, with 7 bases lining up with TRBD1. The CDR3 runs 14 residues. Germline V gene lookup returns CDR1 SGHRS and CDR2 YFSETQ. The V segment lost 3 bases and the J segment 9 bases; nucleotides outside the gene matches: 9. Complete variable domain (other parts from reference TRBV5-1 and TRBJ2-1): KAGVTQTPRYLIKTRGQQVTLSCSPISGHRSVSWYQQTPGQGLQFLFEYFSETQRNKGNFPGRFSGRQFSNSRSEMNVSTLELGDSALYLCASSSTSDRVEQFFGPGTRLTVL.

Details on this clone: Its ends do not fully match the called genes, so a read error is possible. V gene TRBV6-2 or TRBV6-3 combines with J gene TRBJ2-7; 7 positions match TRBD1. This CDR3 comprises 13 residues. Germline V lookup: CDR1 MNHEY, CDR2 SVGEGT. Here the CDR3 DNA reads TGTGCCAGCAGTGACTCTTCCAGGGGGGAGCAGTACTTC. Amino acid sequence: CASSDSSRGEQYF.

The V call is TRBV19, the J call TRBJ1-2, with TRBD1 identical over 7 bases. The germline V gene has CDR1 LNHDA and CDR2 SQIVND (reference sequence). The CDR3 consists of 12 residues. V lost 8 bases, J lost 3 bases, and 3 bases stayed unmatched. In DNA form, the CDR3 reads TGTGCCAGTTGGGGACAGCACTATGGCTACACCTTC. This sequence encodes CASWGQHYGYTF. Based on the CDR3 plus reference TRBV19 and TRBJ1-2, the full variable domain is DGGITQSPKYLFRKEGQNVTLSCEQNLNHDAMYWYRQDPGQGLRLIYYSQIVNDFQKGDIAEGYSVSREKKESFPLTVTSAQKNPTAFYLCASWGQHYGYTFGSGTRLTVV.

This rearrangement joins TRBV3-1 (or the pseudogene TRBV3-2) to TRBJ1-2; 8 nucleotides match TRBD1. Germline loops: CDR1 LGHDT, CDR2 YNNKEL (reference sequence). CDR3 size: 16 residues. The ends lost 5 bases at V and 1 base at J; junction bases unmatched: 9. For the CDR3, the DNA is TGTGCCAGCAGCTCCTCACAGGGGGGCTATAACTATGGCTACACCTTC. Amino acids: CASSSSQGGYNYGYTF.